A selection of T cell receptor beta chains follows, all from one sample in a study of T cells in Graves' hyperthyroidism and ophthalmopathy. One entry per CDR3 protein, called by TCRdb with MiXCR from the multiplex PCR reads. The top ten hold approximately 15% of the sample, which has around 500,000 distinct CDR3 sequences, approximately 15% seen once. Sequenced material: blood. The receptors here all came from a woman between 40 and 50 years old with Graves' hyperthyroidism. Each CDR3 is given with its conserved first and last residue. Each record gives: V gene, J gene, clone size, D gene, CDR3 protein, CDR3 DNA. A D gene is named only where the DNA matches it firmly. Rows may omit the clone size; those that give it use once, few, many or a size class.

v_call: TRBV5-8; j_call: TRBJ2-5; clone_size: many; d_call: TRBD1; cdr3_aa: CATGTGVGETQYF; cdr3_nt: TGTGCCACCGGGACAGGGGTAGGGGAGACCCAGTACTTC
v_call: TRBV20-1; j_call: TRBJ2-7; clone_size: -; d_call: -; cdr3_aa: CSATGISSYEQYF; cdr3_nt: TGCAGTGCTACAGGGATTTCAAGCTACGAGCAGTACTTC
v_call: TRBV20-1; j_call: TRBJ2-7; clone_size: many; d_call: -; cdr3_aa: CSARDGGAMSYEQYF; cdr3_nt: TGCAGTGCTAGAGATGGCGGGGCGATGTCCTACGAGCAGTACTTC
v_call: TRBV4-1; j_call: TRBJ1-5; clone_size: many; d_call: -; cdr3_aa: CASSQDRVDYQPQHF; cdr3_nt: TGCGCCAGCAGCCAAGACAGGGTAGACTATCAGCCCCAGCATTTT
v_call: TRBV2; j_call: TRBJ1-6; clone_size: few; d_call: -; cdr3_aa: CATVSGGTNNSPLHF; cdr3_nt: TGTGCCACCGTAAGCGGGGGAACGAACAATTCACCCCTCCACTTT
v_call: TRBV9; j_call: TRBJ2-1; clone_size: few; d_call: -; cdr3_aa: CASSASISSSYNEQFF; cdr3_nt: TGTGCCAGCAGCGCCTCCATCTCAAGCTCCTACAATGAGCAGTTCTTC
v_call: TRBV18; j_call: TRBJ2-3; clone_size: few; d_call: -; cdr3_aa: CASSPPAGFVLGDTQYF; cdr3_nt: TGTGCCAGCTCACCACCCGCGGGATTTGTGTTAGGAGATACGCAGTATTTT
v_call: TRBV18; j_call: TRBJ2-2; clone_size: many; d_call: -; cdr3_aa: CASSSGSENTGELFF; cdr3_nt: TGTGCCAGCTCTTCAGGCTCAGAGAACACCGGGGAGCTGTTTTTT
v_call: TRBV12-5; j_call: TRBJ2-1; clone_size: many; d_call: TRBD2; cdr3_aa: CASGTSGSGSGNEQFF; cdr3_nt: TGTGCTAGTGGTACTAGCGGGAGTGGGAGTGGTAATGAGCAGTTCTTC
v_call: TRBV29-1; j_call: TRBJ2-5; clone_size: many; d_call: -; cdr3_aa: CSAWGTVRDQYF; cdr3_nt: TGCAGCGCTTGGGGGACCGTTCGCGACCAGTACTTC
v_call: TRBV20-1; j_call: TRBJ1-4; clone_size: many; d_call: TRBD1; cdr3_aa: CSARDFQGANEKLFF; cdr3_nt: TGCAGTGCTAGAGATTTTCAGGGGGCGAATGAAAAACTGTTTTTT
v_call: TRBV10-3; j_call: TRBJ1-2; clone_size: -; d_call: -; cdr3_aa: CAITTQGVSYGYTF; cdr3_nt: TGTGCCATCACCACACAGGGAGTAAGCTATGGCTACACCTTC
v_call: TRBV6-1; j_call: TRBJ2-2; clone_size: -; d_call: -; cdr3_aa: CASSEAGSKVTGELFF; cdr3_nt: TGTGCCAGCAGTGAAGCGGGCAGCAAAGTGACCGGGGAGCTGTTTTTT
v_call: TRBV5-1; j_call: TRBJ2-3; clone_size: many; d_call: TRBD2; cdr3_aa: CASSLDGLAGSDTQYF; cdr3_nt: TGCGCCAGCAGCTTGGATGGACTAGCGGGTTCTGATACGCAGTATTTT
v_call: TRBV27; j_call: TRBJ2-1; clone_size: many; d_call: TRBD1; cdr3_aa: CASSFVGQGAYEQFF; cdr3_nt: TGTGCCAGCAGTTTCGTAGGACAGGGGGCTTATGAGCAGTTCTTC
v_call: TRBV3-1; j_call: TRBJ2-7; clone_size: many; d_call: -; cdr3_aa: CASSQSEGRYEQYF; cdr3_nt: TGTGCCAGCAGCCAGTCGGAGGGGAGATACGAGCAGTACTTC
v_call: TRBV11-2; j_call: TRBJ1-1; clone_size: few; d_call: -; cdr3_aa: CASRNSGQSEAFF; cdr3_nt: TGTGCCAGCAGAAATAGTGGACAGTCTGAAGCTTTCTTT
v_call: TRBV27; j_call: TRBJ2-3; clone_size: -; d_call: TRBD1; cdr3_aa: CASTTWDSKYSSTDTQYF; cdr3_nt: TGTGCCAGCACCACGTGGGACAGCAAATATTCTAGCACAGATACGCAGTATTTT